This T cell receptor beta chain derives from a study of tumor T cells in aggressive B-cell lymphoma. The protocol was immunoSEQ multiplex PCR, while the TCRdb copy is restricted to in-frame clones and leaves out a portion. This table has under 2,000 clones, 91% appearing once. CDR1 and CDR2 (germline): SEHNR, FQNEAQ (reference sequence). The CDR3 has 17 residues. The ends lost 5 bases at V and 0 bases at J; junction bases unmatched: 9. This clonotype was sampled from an adult with diffuse large B cell lymphoma. V and J are TRBV7-9 and TRBJ2-7; TRBD2 matches 11 bases. Material: tumor tissue. The CDR3 coding sequence is TGTGCCAGCAGCCTTGGGCTAGCGGGGGGACTCTCCTACGAGCAGTACTTC. The encoded protein is CASSLGLAGGLSYEQYF. The full variable domain, completed using reference TRBV7-9 and TRBJ2-7, is DTGVSQNPRHKITKRGQNVTFRCDPISEHNRLYWYRQTLGQGPEFLTYFQNEAQLEKSRLLSDRFSAERPKGSFSTLEIQRTEQGDSAMYLCASSLGLAGGLSYEQYFGPGTRLTVT.